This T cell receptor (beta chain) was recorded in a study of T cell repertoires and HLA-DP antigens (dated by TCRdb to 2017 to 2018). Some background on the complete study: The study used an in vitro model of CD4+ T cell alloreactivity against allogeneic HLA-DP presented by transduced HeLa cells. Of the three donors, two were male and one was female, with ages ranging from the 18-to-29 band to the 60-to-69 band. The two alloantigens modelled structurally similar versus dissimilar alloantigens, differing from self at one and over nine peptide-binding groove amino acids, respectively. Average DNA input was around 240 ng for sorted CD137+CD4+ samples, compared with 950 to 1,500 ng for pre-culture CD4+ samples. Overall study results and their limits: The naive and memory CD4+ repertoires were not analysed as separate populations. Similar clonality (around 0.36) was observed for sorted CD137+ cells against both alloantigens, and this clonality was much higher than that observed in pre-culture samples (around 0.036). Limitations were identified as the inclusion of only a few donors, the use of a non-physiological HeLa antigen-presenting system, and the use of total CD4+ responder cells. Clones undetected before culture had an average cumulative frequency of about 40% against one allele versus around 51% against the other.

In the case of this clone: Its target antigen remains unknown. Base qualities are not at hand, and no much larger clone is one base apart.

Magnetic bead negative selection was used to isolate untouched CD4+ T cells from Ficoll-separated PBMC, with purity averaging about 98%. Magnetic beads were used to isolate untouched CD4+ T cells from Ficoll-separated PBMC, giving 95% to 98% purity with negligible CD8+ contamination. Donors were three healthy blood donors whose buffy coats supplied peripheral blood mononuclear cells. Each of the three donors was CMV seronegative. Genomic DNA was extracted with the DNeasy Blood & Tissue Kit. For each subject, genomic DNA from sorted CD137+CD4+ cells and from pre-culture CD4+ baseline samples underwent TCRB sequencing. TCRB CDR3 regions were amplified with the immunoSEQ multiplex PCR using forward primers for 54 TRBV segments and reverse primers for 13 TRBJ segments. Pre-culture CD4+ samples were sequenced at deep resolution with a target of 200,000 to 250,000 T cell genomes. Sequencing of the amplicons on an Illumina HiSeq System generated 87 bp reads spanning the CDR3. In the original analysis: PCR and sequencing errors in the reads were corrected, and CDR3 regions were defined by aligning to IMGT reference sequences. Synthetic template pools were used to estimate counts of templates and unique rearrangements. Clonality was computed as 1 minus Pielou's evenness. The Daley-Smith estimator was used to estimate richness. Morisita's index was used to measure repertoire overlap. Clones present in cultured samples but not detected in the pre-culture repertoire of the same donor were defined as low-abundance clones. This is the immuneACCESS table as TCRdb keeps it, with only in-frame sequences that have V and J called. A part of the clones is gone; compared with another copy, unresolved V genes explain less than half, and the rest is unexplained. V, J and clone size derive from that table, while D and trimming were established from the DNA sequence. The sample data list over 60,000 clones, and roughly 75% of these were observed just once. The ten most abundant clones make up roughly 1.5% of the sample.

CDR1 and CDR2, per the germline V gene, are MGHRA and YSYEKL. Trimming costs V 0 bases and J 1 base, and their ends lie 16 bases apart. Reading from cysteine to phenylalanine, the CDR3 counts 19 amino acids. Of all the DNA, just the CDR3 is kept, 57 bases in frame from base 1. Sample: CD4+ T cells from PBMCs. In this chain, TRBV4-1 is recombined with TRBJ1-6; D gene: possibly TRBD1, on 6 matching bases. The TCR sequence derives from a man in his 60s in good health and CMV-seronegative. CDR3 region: CASSQDPGQSRSYNSPLHF. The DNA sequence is TGCGCCAGCAGCCAAGATCCCGGACAGAGCAGGTCCTATAATTCACCCCTCCACTTT.